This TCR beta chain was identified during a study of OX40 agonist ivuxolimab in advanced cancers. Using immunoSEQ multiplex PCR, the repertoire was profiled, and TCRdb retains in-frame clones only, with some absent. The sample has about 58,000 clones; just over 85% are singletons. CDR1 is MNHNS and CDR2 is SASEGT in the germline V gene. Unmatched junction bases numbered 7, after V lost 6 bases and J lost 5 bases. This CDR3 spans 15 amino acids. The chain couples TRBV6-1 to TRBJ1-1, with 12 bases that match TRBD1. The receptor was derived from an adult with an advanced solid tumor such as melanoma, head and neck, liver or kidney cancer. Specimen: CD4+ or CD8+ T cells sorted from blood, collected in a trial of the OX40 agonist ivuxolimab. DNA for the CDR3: TGTGCCAGCAGACGGGACAGGGGGCTATGGACTGAAGCTTTCTTT. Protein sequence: CASRRDRGLWTEAFF.